This T cell receptor (beta chain) was sequenced in a study of blood T cell repertoires in COVID-19. Per the germline V gene, CDR1 is LNHDA and CDR2 is SQIVND (reference sequence). The V and J ends lost 8 bases and 7 bases, in that order; junction bases with no gene match: 6. The CDR3 is made up of 14 amino acids. Profiled with immunoSEQ multiplex PCR; TCRdb holds only in-frame clones, not every one. The data show tens of thousands of clones, about nine tenths seen once. V is TRBV19 and J is TRBJ2-2, with 11 bases lining up with TRBD1. The TCR originated in a man aged 50 or older with COVID-19, enrolled during active disease. Specimen: peripheral blood. CDR3 sequence reads: CASQDRGLVGELFF. In nucleotides, the CDR3 is TGTGCCAGTCAGGACAGGGGGCTAGTCGGGGAGCTGTTTTTT.